These 18 T cell receptor beta chains were sequenced from one sample in a study of blood T cell repertoires in COVID-19. Libraries were prepared by immunoSEQ multiplex PCR; TCRdb keeps only in-frame clonotypes and omits some of them. Of about 230,000 clones listed, approximately 80% are singletons. Specimen: peripheral blood. The receptors were gathered from a middle-aged man with acute or convalescent COVID-19.

V usage is TRBV9 and J usage is TRBJ1-5; 7 nucleotides match TRBD1. V lost 0 bases and J lost 4; bases outside the gene matches: 10. Germline V gene lookup returns CDR1 SGDLS and CDR2 YYNGEE. The CDR3 is 17 amino acids. The CDR3 loop reads CASSVVDRDSANQPQHF. DNA for the CDR3: TGTGCCAGCAGCGTAGTCGATCGGGACAGCGCAAATCAGCCCCAGCATTTT. Supplemented by reference TRBV9 and TRBJ1-5, the full variable domain reads DSGVTQTPKHLITATGQRVTLRCSPRSGDLSVYWYQQSLDQGLQFLIQYYNGEERAKGNILERFSAQQFPDLHSELNLSSLELGDSALYFCASSVVDRDSANQPQHFGDGTRLSIL.

The gene calls are TRBV28 and TRBJ1-2; 7 bases map to TRBD1. This CDR3 has 16 residues. J gave up 7 bases and V 1 base, and 12 bases lay outside the gene matches. In germline, CDR1 is MDHEN, CDR2 SYDVKM. CDR3 nucleotides: TGTGCCAGCAGTTTATCCTCCGGGGACAGATCACTTGGCTACACCTTC. It specifies CASSLSSGDRSLGYTF.

The chain is built from TRBV2 and TRBJ2-1; the match to TRBD2 covers 12 bases. There are 17 residues in the CDR3. Germline loops: CDR1 SNHLY, CDR2 FYNNEI. The V gene end was trimmed by 1 base and the J gene end by 8 bases; junction bases not matched to a gene: 9. CDR3 protein: CASSEVSSGRATYEQFF. The CDR3 nucleotides are TGTGCCAGCAGTGAAGTCTCTAGCGGGAGGGCCACGTATGAGCAGTTCTTC.

The chain couples TRBV10-1 to TRBJ2-3; no firm D call. In germline, CDR1 is WNHNN, CDR2 SYGVQD (reference sequence). V was shortened by 10 bases and J by 2 bases, with 4 bases between the two germline ends. This CDR3 is built from 10 residues. CDR3 bases: TGCGCCATTATCACAGATACGCAGTATTTT. This codes for CAIITDTQYF.

This clone was found a few times. The V gene is TRBV14, the J gene TRBJ1-6; D uncertain. CDR3 size: 13 residues. Germline V gene data show CDR1 as SGHDN and CDR2 as FVKESK. Trimming took 1 base from V and 11 from J, leaving 9 bases between them. CDR3 protein: CASSQVLGAPLHF. Here the CDR3 DNA reads TGTGCCAGCAGCCAAGTTCTCGGGGCACCCCTCCACTTT.

DNA of the CDR3: TGTGCCAGCAGCTTACCAGGAAACTATGGCTACACCTTC. It translates to CASSLPGNYGYTF. The chain links TRBV7-8 to TRBJ1-2; D call uncertain. Trimming removed 2 bases from V and 2 bases from J, with 6 bases in between. This CDR3 spans 13 amino acids. Germline assignment: CDR1 SGHVS and CDR2 FQNEAQ.

This chain uses TRBV10-3 with TRBJ2-2, with D possibly being TRBD1 (7 bases). V gave up 8 bases and J gave up 4 bases, with 17 bases separating them. This CDR3 spans 15 amino acids. Germline loops: CDR1 ENHRY, CDR2 SYGVKD. CDR3 DNA sequence: TGTGCCATCGGGGAGGAGACAGGGAGCACCGGGGAGCTGTTTTTT. Translation gives CAIGEETGSTGELFF.

The J gene is TRBJ2-3, the V gene TRBV27; D possibly corresponds to TRBD1 (6 bases). V lost 2 bases, J lost 6 bases, and 12 bases lay in between. This CDR3 is built from 14 residues. Per the germline V gene, CDR1 is MNHEY and CDR2 is SMNVEV (reference sequence). CDR3 loop: CASSLMDRRDTQYF. The CDR3 region has the DNA TGTGCCAGCAGTTTAATGGACAGAAGGGATACGCAGTATTTT.

Only one count was recorded for this clone. This sequence joins TRBV7-2 and TRBJ2-3; TRBD1 aligns across 7 bases. V lost 5 bases, J lost 2 bases, and 4 bases stayed unmatched. The CDR3 sequence is 14 residues long. Germline assignment: CDR1 SGHTA and CDR2 FQGNSA. In DNA, the CDR3 is TGTGCCAGCAGCAGACAGGGATACACAGATACGCAGTATTTT. Its protein is CASSRQGYTDTQYF.

This chain links TRBV3-1 (or the pseudogene TRBV3-2) with TRBJ1-2, with 11 bases identical to TRBD1. Germline V lookup: CDR1 LGHDT, CDR2 YNNKEL (reference sequence). CDR3 length: 14 residues. The ends lost 6 bases at V and 2 bases at J; junction bases unmatched: 2. CDR3 DNA: TGTGCCAGCAGGGGGACAGGGGGAAACTATGGCTACACCTTC. Protein product: CASRGTGGNYGYTF.

This rearrangement joins TRBV6-2 or TRBV6-3 to TRBJ2-7, with 14 positions matching TRBD2. V shed 5 bases and J 5 bases; nucleotides not matched to a gene: 5. Germline loops: CDR1 MNHEY, CDR2 SVGEGT. CDR3 length: 15 residues. In nucleotides, the CDR3 is TGTGCCAGCAGTGGGACTAGCGGGAGTATCCACGAGCAGTACTTC. Translated, it gives CASSGTSGSIHEQYF.

J is TRBJ1-2 and V is TRBV5-1; D not certain. The V and J ends lost 3 bases and 6 bases respectively, with 18 bases between them. Germline values: CDR1 SGHRS, CDR2 YFSETQ. The CDR3 has 15 residues. CDR3 in DNA: TGCGCCAGCAGCTCTGGGGAGGCCAAGTCCCATGGCTACACCTTC. This codes for CASSSGEAKSHGYTF.

The chain couples TRBV28 to TRBJ2-7; the D gene is possibly TRBD2 (6 bases). The CDR3 totals 13 residues. Trimming stripped 7 bases from V and 0 bases from J, with 10 bases between. Germline V gives CDR1 MDHEN, CDR2 SYDVKM. CDR3 DNA: TGTGCCAGCACCCCCGGGAGCTCCTACGAGCAGTACTTC. Its protein product is CASTPGSSYEQYF.

The rearrangement links TRBV6-2 or TRBV6-3 to TRBJ2-3; 11 nucleotides align to TRBD2. The CDR3 loop spans 15 amino acids. V lost 6 bases and J lost 4; bases outside the gene matches: 6. Looked up from germline, CDR1 is MNHEY and CDR2 is SVGEGT. The CDR3 sequence: CASSRTSGSADTQYF. As DNA, the CDR3 is TGTGCCAGCAGCCGTACTAGCGGGAGCGCAGATACGCAGTATTTT.

The rearrangement uses TRBV5-1 and TRBJ1-1; TRBD1 agrees at 7 bases. Per the germline V gene, CDR1 is SGHRS and CDR2 is YFSETQ. V dropped 2 bases and J dropped 0; count of bases not matched to a gene: 4. The CDR3 contains 15 residues. Written as DNA, the CDR3 is TGCGCCAGCAGCTTCGCGACAGGGATGAACACTGAAGCTTTCTTT. Amino acid sequence: CASSFATGMNTEAFF.

The chain links TRBV7-2 to TRBJ1-2; 7 bases are shared with TRBD1. The CDR3 consists of 14 residues. Trimming took 10 bases from V and 5 from J; bases not matched to a gene: 13. The germline V gene encodes CDR1 SGHTA and CDR2 FQGNSA. CDR3: CATLPGTDYYGYTF. Written as DNA, the CDR3 is TGTGCCACATTACCCGGGACAGATTATTATGGCTACACCTTC. The full variable domain, with the rest looked up from reference TRBV7-2 and TRBJ1-2, is GAGVSQSPSNKVTEKGKDVELRCDPISGHTALYWYRQSLGQGLEFLIYFQGNSAPDKSGLPSDRFSAERTGGSVSTLTIQRTQQEDSAVYLCATLPGTDYYGYTFGSGTRLTVV.

The DNA of the CDR3 is TGTGCCAGCAGTCGAAGATCAGGGGTCGGTCAGCCCCAGCATTTT. This encodes CASSRRSGVGQPQHF. V and J are TRBV7-2 and TRBJ1-5; possible D gene TRBD1, 6 bases. V gave up 6 bases and J gave up 6 bases, with 18 bases separating them. Germline CDR1 SGHTA, CDR2 FQGNSA. The CDR3 has 15 residues. Full variable domain (rest looked up from reference TRBV7-2 and TRBJ1-5): GAGVSQSPSNKVTEKGKDVELRCDPISGHTALYWYRQSLGQGLEFLIYFQGNSAPDKSGLPSDRFSAERTGGSVSTLTIQRTQQEDSAVYLCASSRRSGVGQPQHFGDGTRLSIL.

This chain joins TRBV7-9 and TRBJ1-4, with D perhaps TRBD1 (5 bases). V gave up 5 bases and J gave up 0 bases, with 13 bases separating them. The length of the CDR3 is 16 residues. Germline-derived CDR1 and CDR2 are SEHNR and FQNEAQ (reference sequence). The DNA for the CDR3 is TGTGCCAGCAGCCTCATGGGGGGGGCAACTAATGAAAAACTGTTTTTT. It is translated as CASSLMGGATNEKLFF.